The rows below give T cell receptor beta chains drawn from one sample of a study of blood T cell repertoires in COVID-19. The method was immunoSEQ multiplex PCR; TCRdb's version includes in-frame clones alone and lacks a portion of them. The table has hundreds of thousands of clones, about nine tenths seen once; the top ten hold approximately 1.1%. The sample taken for sequencing was PBMCs or T cells enriched from blood (not recorded which). The receptors come from a man younger than 45 who had recovered from COVID-19. CDR3s include the opening cysteine and the closing phenylalanine or tryptophan. The D gene is left open where the match is weak. Clone size is not always given. Where it is, it says once, few, many or a class for expanded clones.

d_call	clone_size	j_call	v_call	cdr3_aa	cdr3_nt
TRBD2	once	TRBJ2-1	TRBV30	CAWNGPKPGLAGRYNNEQFF	TGTGCCTGGAATGGGCCCAAACCGGGACTAGCGGGGAGATACAACAATGAGCAGTTCTTC
TRBD2	-	TRBJ2-7	TRBV27	CASSGLAAYEQYF	TGTGCCAGCAGTGGCCTAGCGGCCTACGAGCAGTACTTC
-	-	TRBJ2-5	TRBV4-1	CATKANTGIETQYF	TGCGCCACGAAGGCCAACACAGGGATCGAGACCCAGTACTTC
TRBD2	-	TRBJ2-5	TRBV3-1/TRBV3-2	CASSQVRPGLAQNRGSQYF	TGTGCCAGCAGCCAGGTCAGACCGGGACTAGCCCAAAACCGGGGGTCCCAGTACTTC
-	-	TRBJ1-1	TRBV4-1	CASSQEFGTLGANTEAFF	TGCGCCAGCAGCCAAGAGTTTGGGACCCTGGGGGCGAACACTGAAGCTTTCTTT
-	few	TRBJ2-7	TRBV13	CASSWGLGSSYEQYF	TGTGCCAGCAGCTGGGGACTCGGGAGCTCCTACGAGCAGTACTTC
-	-	TRBJ2-7	TRBV30	CAWSVRGYSYEQYF	TGTGCCTGGAGTGTACGAGGATACTCCTACGAGCAGTACTTC
-	-	TRBJ1-5	TRBV19	CASSTQGSNQPQHF	TGTGCCAGTAGTACTCAGGGTAGCAATCAGCCCCAGCATTTT
TRBD1	-	TRBJ1-2	TRBV11-2	CASSSRGRSYGYTF	TGTGCCAGCAGCTCAAGGGGGCGCAGCTATGGCTACACCTTC
TRBD1	-	TRBJ1-4	TRBV15	CATSRTGDSEKLFF	TGTGCCACCAGCAGAACAGGGGATAGTGAAAAACTGTTTTTT
TRBD2	-	TRBJ2-5	TRBV4-2	CASSQRLAEAETQYF	TGTGCCAGCAGCCAGCGACTAGCTGAAGCAGAGACCCAGTACTTC
TRBD1	-	TRBJ1-4	TRBV27	CASTKGRQGKLFF	TGTGCCAGCACTAAAGGGCGACAGGGGAAACTGTTTTTT
TRBD1	-	TRBJ1-2	TRBV19	CASSMPGQPNYGYTF	TGTGCCAGTAGTATGCCGGGACAGCCTAACTATGGCTACACCTTC
-	-	TRBJ2-6	TRBV9	CASRGEAGANVLTF	TGTGCCAGCAGGGGGGAGGCTGGGGCCAACGTCCTGACTTTC
-	-	TRBJ2-3	TRBV7-9	CASRRTGAGAGDTQYF	TGTGCCAGCAGACGAACAGGTGCGGGGGCAGGCGATACGCAGTATTTT
-	-	TRBJ2-5	TRBV18	CASSPLGTAIPRETQYF	TGTGCCAGCTCACCACTGGGGACTGCAATACCTAGGGAGACCCAGTACTTC
TRBD1	once	TRBJ2-3	TRBV9	CASSGDRGYTDTQYF	TGTGCCAGCAGCGGGGACAGGGGATACACAGATACGCAGTATTTT
-	-	TRBJ2-7	TRBV15	CATSREARVGEQYF	TGTGCCACCAGCAGAGAGGCCAGGGTGGGGGAGCAGTACTTC
-	-	TRBJ1-1	TRBV12-3/TRBV12-4	CASSLLSNTEAFF	TGTGCCAGCAGTTTATTATCGAACACTGAAGCTTTCTTT
TRBD1	-	TRBJ1-1	TRBV9	CASSRSPDRGMDTEAFF	TGTGCCAGCAGCCGTAGCCCGGACAGGGGGATGGACACTGAAGCTTTCTTT
-	-	TRBJ2-5	TRBV5-1	CASSWSPGDQETQYF	TGCGCCAGCAGCTGGAGCCCGGGAGACCAAGAGACCCAGTACTTC
TRBD1	-	TRBJ1-2	TRBV3-1/TRBV3-2	CASSQAQTGVDYGYTF	TGTGCCAGCAGCCAAGCCCAAACAGGGGTGGATTATGGCTACACCTTC
TRBD1	-	TRBJ2-5	TRBV9	CASSVTGGQETQYF	TGTGCCAGCAGCGTTACAGGGGGCCAAGAGACCCAGTACTTC
TRBD2	-	TRBJ2-3	TRBV11-2	CASSLVRGGGDTQYF	TGTGCCAGCAGCTTAGTCCGGGGGGGCGGAGATACGCAGTATTTT
-	-	TRBJ1-2	TRBV28	CASSTGYGYTF	TGTGCCAGCAGCACAGGGTATGGCTACACCTTC
-	-	TRBJ1-6	TRBV7-9	CASSLAAVPNSPLHF	TGTGCCAGCAGCTTAGCTGCGGTTCCCAATTCACCCCTCCACTTT
TRBD2	once	TRBJ2-7	TRBV19	CASSIDPSTSGRYF	TGTGCCAGTAGTATAGACCCCTCGACTAGCGGGAGATACTTC
-	-	TRBJ1-6	TRBV27	CASSFYTERDSPLHF	TGTGCCAGCAGTTTTTATACGGAGAGGGATTCACCCCTCCACTTT
-	-	TRBJ2-2	TRBV4-3	CASSQDGWGPGELFF	TGCGCCAGCAGCCAAGATGGTTGGGGCCCCGGGGAGCTGTTTTTT
-	-	TRBJ1-2	TRBV6-5	CASSYRGGYTF	TGTGCCAGCAGTTACAGGGGTGGCTACACCTTC
-	-	TRBJ2-2	TRBV24-1	CATSDQNTGELFF	TGTGCCACCAGTGATCAGAACACCGGGGAGCTGTTTTTT
TRBD1	once	TRBJ1-2	TRBV9	CASSAGQVWVGYTF	TGTGCCAGCAGCGCCGGACAGGTCTGGGTTGGCTACACCTTC
-	-	TRBJ1-5	TRBV18	CASSPPGSNQPQHF	TGTGCCAGCTCACCCCCCGGTAGCAATCAGCCCCAGCATTTT
-	-	TRBJ1-4	TRBV12-3/TRBV12-4	CASTIVPNEKLFF	TGTGCCAGCACCATTGTCCCTAATGAAAAACTGTTTTTT
-	-	TRBJ1-2	TRBV6-5	CAGSYERAGYTF	TGTGCCGGCAGTTATGAGAGGGCTGGCTACACCTTC
-	-	TRBJ2-7	TRBV30	CAWNTGSYEQYF	TGTGCCTGGAACACAGGGTCCTACGAGCAGTACTTC